This entry lists 18 T cell receptor beta chains sequenced from one sample in a study of cytomegalovirus exposure and HLA in healthy donors. A multiplex PCR was run with 60 Vbeta primers and 13 Jbeta primers. TCRdb's copy holds only in-frame clones and misses some; the assay was immunoSEQ multiplex PCR. The sample table sets out about 140,000 clones. The specimen was PBMCs. The receptors here all came from a man in his forties in good health and CMV-seronegative.

The rearrangement joins TRBV7-7 to TRBJ2-5, with 8 bases matching TRBD1. The J call is doubtful: the DNA matches TRBJ2-7 better. CDR3 size: 13 residues. Germline lookup yields CDR1 SSHAT and CDR2 FNYEAQ (reference sequence). The CDR3 nucleotides are TGTGCCAGCTCCCGCGGACAGGGTGCCGAGCAGTACTTC. As protein: CASSRGQGAEQYF.

Regarding this clone: The same CDR3 also results from other DNA sequences found in this sample. The chain has TRBV9 and TRBJ1-2; the D is unclear. The CDR3 has 12 residues. V lost 0 bases to trimming and J lost 4 bases, with 4 bases between them. Germline V lookup: CDR1 SGDLS, CDR2 YYNGEE. CDR3 protein: CASSVGGYGYTF. For the CDR3, the DNA is TGTGCCAGCAGCGTAGGCGGCTATGGCTACACCTTC.

The chain is built from TRBV7-6 and TRBJ1-6; 8 nucleotides agree with TRBD1. CDR3 length: 14 amino acids. Germline values: CDR1 SGHVS, CDR2 FNYEAQ. V lost 5 bases to trimming and J lost 7 bases; unmatched junction nucleotides: 4. CDR3 loop: CASSPGQANSPLHF. The DNA for the CDR3 is TGTGCCAGCAGCCCGGGACAGGCAAATTCACCCCTCCACTTT.

This chain links TRBV5-4 with TRBJ2-5, with 7 bases identical to TRBD1. V shed 1 base, J shed 4 bases, and the junction held 1 base outside the gene matches. Germline loops: CDR1 SGHNT, CDR2 YYREEE (reference sequence). The CDR3 loop spans 13 amino acids. The CDR3, as DNA: TGTGCCAGCAGCTTGTACAGGGGAGAGACCCAGTACTTC. The encoded protein is CASSLYRGETQYF.

This chain connects TRBV5-1 to TRBJ2-7, with 8 bases fitting TRBD1. CDR1 SGHRS and CDR2 YFSETQ come from the germline V gene. Unmatched junction bases numbered 3, after V lost 4 bases and J lost 3 bases. The CDR3 covers 13 residues. The CDR3 region is CASSPGQDYEQYF. The CDR3 DNA reads as TGCGCCAGCAGCCCGGGACAGGACTACGAGCAGTACTTC.

This chain joins TRBV28 and TRBJ1-2, with TRBD1 matching over 8 bases. The CDR3 loop spans 13 amino acids. The V and J ends lost 7 bases and 7 bases, in that order; junction bases with no gene match: 8. Germline V gene data show CDR1 as MDHEN and CDR2 as SYDVKM. DNA of the CDR3: TGTGCCAGCACCCTCCCAGGGGGCATTGGCTACACCTTC. Translating it yields CASTLPGGIGYTF.

The chain combines TRBV5-1 with TRBJ2-7; TRBD2 matches 8 bases. V lost 0 bases, J lost 2 bases, and 7 bases stayed unmatched. The CDR3 is made up of 16 amino acids. CDR1 SGHRS and CDR2 YFSETQ come from the germline V gene. CDR3 bases: TGCGCCAGCAGCTTGGGAGCGGGGGCGGCGCCCTACGAGCAGTACTTC. This gives the protein CASSLGAGAAPYEQYF.

The chain employs TRBV9 and TRBJ2-3; 9 bases fit TRBD2. CDR1 is SGDLS and CDR2 is YYNGEE in the germline V gene. The J segment lost 0 bases and the V segment lost 4 bases, leaving 9 bases of the junction unmatched. This CDR3 is built from 17 residues. The CDR3 DNA follows: TGTGCCAGCAGCTTCGGCGCTAGCGGGGTTAGCACAGATACGCAGTATTTT. It is translated as CASSFGASGVSTDTQYF. Using reference TRBV9 and TRBJ2-3 for the parts outside the CDR3, the full variable domain is DSGVTQTPKHLITATGQRVTLRCSPRSGDLSVYWYQQSLDQGLQFLIQYYNGEERAKGNILERFSAQQFPDLHSELNLSSLELGDSALYFCASSFGASGVSTDTQYFGPGTRLTVL.

The chain combines TRBV5-1 with TRBJ1-2; D is unresolved. Looked up from germline, CDR1 is SGHRS and CDR2 is YFSETQ. CDR3 length: 13 amino acids. V lost 1 base and J 0 bases, leaving 4 bases between the germline ends. The CDR3 is CASSLSSNYGYTF. The CDR3 DNA follows: TGCGCCAGCAGCTTGTCTTCTAACTATGGCTACACCTTC. Full variable domain (remainder filled in from reference TRBV5-1 and TRBJ1-2): KAGVTQTPRYLIKTRGQQVTLSCSPISGHRSVSWYQQTPGQGLQFLFEYFSETQRNKGNFPGRFSGRQFSNSRSEMNVSTLELGDSALYLCASSLSSNYGYTFGSGTRLTVV.

The genes are TRBV2 and TRBJ2-5; 9 bases are a match to TRBD2. The CDR3 runs 14 residues. Germline CDR1 SNHLY, CDR2 FYNNEI. J lost 7 bases, V lost 6 bases, and 9 bases had no gene match. CDR3 in DNA: TGTGCCAGCAGCCCAAGAGGCGGGGGGGGGACCCAGTACTTC. This codes for CASSPRGGGGTQYF.

The chain employs TRBV9 and TRBJ2-5, with D possibly TRBD1 on 6 matching bases. The germline gives CDR1 SGDLS, CDR2 YYNGEE. The CDR3 runs to 15 residues. V was shortened by 3 bases and J by 5 bases, with 17 bases between the two germline ends. The CDR3 spells CASSGEPHTGETQYF. CDR3 sequence (DNA): TGTGCCAGCAGCGGAGAACCTCATACAGGGGAGACCCAGTACTTC.

The chain is built from TRBV6-1 and TRBJ1-5; possibly TRBD1 for D (6 bases). Germline assignment: CDR1 MNHNS and CDR2 SASEGT. The CDR3 extends over 16 amino acids. The germline V and J ends were trimmed by 2 bases and 1 base, with 12 bases remaining between them. The CDR3 nucleotides are TGTGCCAGCAGTGAAATATTGCAGGGGAGCAATCAGCCCCAGCATTTT. Its translation is CASSEILQGSNQPQHF.

The CDR3 is CASSLTRGANVLTF. CDR3 nucleotides: TGTGCCAGCAGCTTAACGCGTGGGGCCAACGTCCTGACTTTC. The gene calls are TRBV11-2 and TRBJ2-6, with D unresolved. V dropped 2 bases and J dropped 3 bases, with 5 bases sitting between them. Germline assignment: CDR1 SGHAT and CDR2 FQNNGV. This CDR3 region has 14 residues. The full variable domain, rest sourced from reference TRBV11-2 and TRBJ2-6, is EAGVAQSPRYKIIEKRQSVAFWCNPISGHATLYWYQQILGQGPKLLIQFQNNGVVDDSQLPKDRFSAERLKGVDSTLKIQPAKLEDSAVYLCASSLTRGANVLTFGAGSRLTVL.

This chain joins TRBV5-4 and TRBJ2-7; the match to TRBD2 covers 11 bases. V shed 4 bases and J 3 bases; nucleotides not matched to a gene: 6. Germline CDR1 and CDR2: SGHNT and YYREEE (reference sequence). The CDR3 sequence is 15 residues long. The CDR3 DNA reads as TGTGCCAGCAGCCCTGGGACTAGCGGCCGCTACGAGCAGTACTTC. The encoded protein is CASSPGTSGRYEQYF.

The chain has TRBV6-6 and TRBJ2-7; TRBD1 agrees at 8 bases. The CDR3 is 14 residues long. J was trimmed by 6 bases and V by 6 bases; bases with no gene match: 10. Germline lookup yields CDR1 MNHNY and CDR2 SVGAGI (reference sequence). The CDR3 DNA follows: TGTGCCAGCAGATTCGACAGGGGAACTTTCGAGCAGTACTTC. Protein sequence: CASRFDRGTFEQYF.

The rearrangement uses TRBV19 and TRBJ2-7; weak D call: TRBD1 (6 bases). Germline-derived CDR1 and CDR2 are LNHDA and SQIVND (reference sequence). V was shortened by 7 bases and J by 3 bases, with 22 bases between the two germline ends. CDR3 length equals 16 residues. The CDR3 spells CASTTGPPLWVYEQYF. CDR3 bases: TGTGCCAGTACAACAGGGCCACCTCTGTGGGTCTACGAGCAGTACTTC.

The chain links TRBV28 to TRBJ2-1; D is perhaps TRBD1 (6 bases). CDR1 MDHEN and CDR2 SYDVKM come from the germline V gene. V lost 4 bases, J lost 0 bases, and 13 bases lay in between. This CDR3 has 16 residues. The CDR3 loop reads CASSSRGKSSYNEQFF. For the CDR3, the DNA is TGTGCCAGCAGTTCGAGGGGGAAGAGCTCCTACAATGAGCAGTTCTTC.

The chain carries TRBV6-1 and TRBJ2-3; 9 bases map to TRBD2. Germline lookup yields CDR1 MNHNS and CDR2 SASEGT. The J segment lost 3 bases and the V segment lost 4 bases, leaving 2 bases of the junction unmatched. CDR3 length: 14 amino acids. The CDR3 spells CASSGGGVTDTQYF. CDR3 DNA sequence: TGTGCCAGCAGTGGCGGGGGGGTTACAGATACGCAGTATTTT.